Listed below are T cell receptor beta chains from one sample, sequenced in a study of T cell responses to AZD1222 COVID-19 vaccine. Repertoires were generated with immunoSEQ multiplex PCR, while TCRdb's copy carries only in-frame clones and drops some. Of tens of thousands of clones in the sample, about nine tenths were seen once. Sample: peripheral blood, taken 28 days after the second AZD1222 dose. All receptors come from an adult who received the AZD1222 COVID-19 vaccine. The CDR3 runs from the conserved cysteine through the conserved F or W. D genes are given only for firm matches. Size is omitted from some rows. Given values are once, few, many or a class for expanded clones.

j_call v_call d_call cdr3_length clone_size cdr3_nt cdr3_aa
TRBJ2-7 TRBV28 . 16 . TGTGCCAGCAGTCACCCGAGGGGCACTAGCAACTACGAGCAGTACTTC CASSHPRGTSNYEQYF
TRBJ1-1 TRBV28 . 13 . TGTGCCAGCAGTCCGAATGGCGGCACTGAAGCTTTCTTT CASSPNGGTEAFF
TRBJ1-4 TRBV10-2 . 14 . TGCGCCAGCAGTGAGTCGGGGATTAATGAAAAACTGTTTTTT CASSESGINEKLFF
TRBJ2-2 TRBV5-4 TRBD1 17 . TGTGCCAGCAGGGGACAGGGGGCTGTAGTGAACACCGGGGAGCTGTTTTTT CASRGQGAVVNTGELFF
TRBJ2-1 TRBV6-2/TRBV6-3 TRBD2 16 once TGTGCCAGCAGCTATCGGACTAGCGGGGGAGGAGGTGAGCAGTTCTTC CASSYRTSGGGGEQFF
TRBJ2-3 TRBV7-6 . 18 . TGTGCCAGCAGCTTAGGGTCGCTAAGGGTAGCTAGCACAGATACGCAGTATTTT CASSLGSLRVASTDTQYF
TRBJ1-3 TRBV19 TRBD1 15 . TGTGCCAGTAGAAGCGACAGGGGCGCTGGAAACACCATATATTTT CASRSDRGAGNTIYF
TRBJ1-1 TRBV5-4 . 13 . TGTGCCAGCAGCTTGGGCAGGGTGGAGGAAGCTTTCTTT CASSLGRVEEAFF
TRBJ2-7 TRBV30 . 13 . TGTGCCTGGACCCGGGACTCCTCCTACGAGCAGTACTTC CAWTRDSSYEQYF
TRBJ1-2 TRBV12-5 TRBD1 14 . TGTGCTAGTGCATTTGGGGACAGCCGAGGGGGCTACACCTTC CASAFGDSRGGYTF
TRBJ2-1 TRBV6-7 . 14 once TGTGCCAGCAGTTACTCTAGATGTCACAATGAGCAGTTCTTC CASSYSRCHNEQFF
TRBJ1-6 TRBV5-5 . 14 . TGTGCCAGCAGCTTCCGGGACACCAATTCACCCCTCCACTTT CASSFRDTNSPLHF
TRBJ2-3 TRBV6-5 . 14 . TGTGCCAGCAGTTACCGCCGGGCCTCAGATACGCAGTATTTT CASSYRRASDTQYF